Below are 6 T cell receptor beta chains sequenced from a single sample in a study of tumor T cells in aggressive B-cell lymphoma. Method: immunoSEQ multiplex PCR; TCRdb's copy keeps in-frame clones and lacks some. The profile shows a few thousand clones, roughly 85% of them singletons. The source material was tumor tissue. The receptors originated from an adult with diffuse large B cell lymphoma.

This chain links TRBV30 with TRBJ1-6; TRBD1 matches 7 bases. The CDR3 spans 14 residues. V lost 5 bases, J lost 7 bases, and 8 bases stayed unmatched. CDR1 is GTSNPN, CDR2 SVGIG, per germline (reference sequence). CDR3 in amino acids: CAWRHRDRNSPLHF. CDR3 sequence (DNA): TGTGCCTGGCGCCACCGGGACAGAAATTCACCCCTCCACTTT.

CDR3 nucleotide sequence: TGCGCCAGCAGGATGACAGGGTCCTCACCGGAGACCCAGTACTTC. This encodes CASRMTGSSPETQYF. This chain uses TRBV5-1 with TRBJ2-5; 7 bases are a match to TRBD1. This CDR3 spans 15 amino acids. Germline lookup yields CDR1 SGHRS and CDR2 YFSETQ. Unmatched junction bases numbered 12, after V lost 5 bases and J lost 5 bases.

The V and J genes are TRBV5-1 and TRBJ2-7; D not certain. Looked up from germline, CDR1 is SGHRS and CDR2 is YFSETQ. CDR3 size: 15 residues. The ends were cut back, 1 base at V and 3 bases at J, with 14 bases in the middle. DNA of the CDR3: TGCGCCAGCAGCTTGAACTCTCTTGTATACTACGAGCAGTACTTC. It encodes CASSLNSLVYYEQYF.

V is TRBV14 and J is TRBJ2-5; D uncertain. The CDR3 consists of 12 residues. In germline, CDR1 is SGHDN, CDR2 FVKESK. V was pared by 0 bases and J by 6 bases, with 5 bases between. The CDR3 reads CASSQDFKTQYF. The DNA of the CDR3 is TGTGCCAGCAGCCAAGATTTTAAGACCCAGTACTTC.

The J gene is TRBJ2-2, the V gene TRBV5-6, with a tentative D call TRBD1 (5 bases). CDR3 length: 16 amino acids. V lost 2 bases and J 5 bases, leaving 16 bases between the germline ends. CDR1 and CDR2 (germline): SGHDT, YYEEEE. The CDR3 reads CASSFRSGLGTGELFF. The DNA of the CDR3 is TGTGCCAGCAGCTTCAGATCAGGGCTTGGTACCGGGGAGCTGTTTTTT.

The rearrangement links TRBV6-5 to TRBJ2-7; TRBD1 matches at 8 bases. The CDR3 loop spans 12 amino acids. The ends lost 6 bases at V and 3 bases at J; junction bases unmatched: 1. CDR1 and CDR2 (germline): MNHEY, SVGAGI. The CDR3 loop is CASRTGDYEQYF. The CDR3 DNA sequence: TGTGCCAGCAGGACAGGGGACTACGAGCAGTACTTC.